The entry below gives a single TCR beta chain sequence along with its context. The data were obtained in a study of T cell changes during pregnancy in multiple sclerosis. The data were produced by immunoSEQ multiplex PCR, yet TCRdb's version contains in-frame clones alone and is incomplete. In the table there are more than 50,000 clones, about 91% of which are singletons. This receptor was identified in a female donor with multiple sclerosis, enrolled in a pregnancy study. Sequences were derived from peripheral blood, sampled before pregnancy.

The CDR3, as DNA: TGTGCCAGCAGCGGGGGACATTCGAACTATGGCTACACCTTC. It translates to CASSGGHSNYGYTF. This chain uses TRBV9 with TRBJ1-2; weak D call: TRBD1 (6 bases). CDR3 length: 14 residues. Trimming left V 3 bases short and J 2 bases short, with 11 bases between. The germline V gene encodes CDR1 SGDLS and CDR2 YYNGEE.